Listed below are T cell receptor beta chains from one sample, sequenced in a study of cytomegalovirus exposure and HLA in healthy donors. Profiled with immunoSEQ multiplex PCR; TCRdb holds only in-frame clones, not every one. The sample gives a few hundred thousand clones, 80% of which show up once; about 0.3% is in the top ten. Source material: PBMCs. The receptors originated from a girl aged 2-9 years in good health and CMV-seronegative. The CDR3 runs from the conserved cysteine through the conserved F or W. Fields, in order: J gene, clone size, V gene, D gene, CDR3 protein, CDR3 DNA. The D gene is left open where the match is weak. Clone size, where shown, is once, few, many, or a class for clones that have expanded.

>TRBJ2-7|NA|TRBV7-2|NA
CASSPGGTRSFEQYF
TGTGCCAGCAGCCCGGGCGGGACTCGGTCTTTCGAGCAGTACTTC
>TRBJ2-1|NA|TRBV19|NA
CASSIDRGSYNEQFF
TGTGCCAGTAGTATAGACAGGGGATCCTACAATGAGCAGTTCTTC
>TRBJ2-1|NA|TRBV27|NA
CASTFNRPNRDRWFF
TGTGCCAGCACCTTTAACCGACCTAACAGGGATAGATGGTTCTTC
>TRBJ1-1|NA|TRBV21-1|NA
CASSKEARDRGRTEAFF
TGTGCCAGCAGCAAAGAAGCTAGGGACAGGGGGCGCACTGAAGCTTTCTTT
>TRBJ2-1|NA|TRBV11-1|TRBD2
CASSLERGSSEQFF
TGTGCCAGCAGCTTAGAGCGGGGTAGTAGTGAGCAGTTCTTC
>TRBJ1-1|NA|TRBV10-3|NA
CATEGLGTEAFF
TGTGCCACAGAGGGTCTGGGGACAGAAGCTTTCTTT
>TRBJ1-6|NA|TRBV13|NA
CASSSTGKVGSPLHF
TGTGCCAGCAGTTCCACGGGGAAAGTGGGTTCACCCCTCCACTTT
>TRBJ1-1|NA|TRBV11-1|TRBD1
CASGRQGWTEAFF
TGTGCCAGCGGACGACAGGGCTGGACTGAAGCTTTCTTT
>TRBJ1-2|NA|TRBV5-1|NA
CASSSGDTVGYTF
TGCGCCAGCAGCTCCGGGGACACTGTAGGCTACACCTTC
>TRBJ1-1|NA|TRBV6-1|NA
CASRQGMNTEAFF
TGTGCCAGCAGGCAGGGGATGAACACTGAAGCTTTCTTT
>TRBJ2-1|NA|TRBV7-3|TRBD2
CASSQGTSIANEQFF
TGTGCCAGCAGCCAAGGGACTAGCATAGCAAATGAGCAGTTCTTC
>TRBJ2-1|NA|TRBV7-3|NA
CASSPRVTSYNHHEQFF
TGTGCCAGCAGCCCAAGGGTCACTAGCTATAACCATCATGAGCAGTTCTTC
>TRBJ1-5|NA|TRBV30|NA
CAWSGGFDQPQHF
TGTGCCTGGAGTGGAGGGTTTGATCAGCCCCAGCATTTT
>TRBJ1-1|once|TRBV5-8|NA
CASSLVQWNTEAFF
TGTGCCAGCAGCTTGGTTCAGTGGAACACTGAAGCTTTCTTT
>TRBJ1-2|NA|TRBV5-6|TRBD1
CASSPDRAFGYTF
TGTGCCAGCAGCCCGGACAGGGCCTTTGGCTACACCTTC
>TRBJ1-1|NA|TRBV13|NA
CASSLGQGPLFEAFF
TGTGCCAGCAGCTTAGGCCAGGGGCCGTTATTTGAAGCTTTCTTT
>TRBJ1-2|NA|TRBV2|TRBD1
CASDTGGWENGYTF
TGTGCCAGCGACACAGGGGGCTGGGAGAATGGCTACACCTTC
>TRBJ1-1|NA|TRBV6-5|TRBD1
CASSSGQGLRAFF
TGTGCCAGCAGTTCGGGACAGGGATTACGTGCTTTCTTT
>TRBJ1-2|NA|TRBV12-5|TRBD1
CASGPGQSNYGYTF
TGTGCTAGTGGTCCGGGACAGTCTAACTATGGCTACACCTTC
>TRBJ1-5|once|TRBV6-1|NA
CASKVQGGSNQPQHF
TGTGCCAGCAAGGTTCAGGGCGGTAGCAATCAGCCCCAGCATTTT
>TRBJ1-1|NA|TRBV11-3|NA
CASSLGGQGYTEAFF
TGTGCCAGCAGCTTAGGCGGGCAGGGGTACACTGAAGCTTTCTTT
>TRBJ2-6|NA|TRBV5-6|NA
CASSLEGLWSGANVLTF
TGTGCCAGCAGCTTAGAGGGTCTTTGGTCTGGGGCCAACGTCCTGACTTTC
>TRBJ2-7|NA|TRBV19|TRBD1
CASSIGSGGFYEQYF
TGTGCCAGTAGTATTGGGTCAGGGGGCTTCTACGAGCAGTACTTC
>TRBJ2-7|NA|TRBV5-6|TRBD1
CASSLPGQLYEQYF
TGTGCCAGCAGCTTACCGGGACAGCTCTACGAGCAGTACTTC